Reported below is one TCR beta chain. These data belong to a study of blood T cell repertoires in COVID-19. Study-level information: Samples representing acute and convalescent COVID-19 were sourced from the United States, Italy and Spain. The cDNA or gDNA used as material had been derived from T cells, B-cell-depleted T cells, or PBMCs.

The ends lost 7 bases at V and 9 bases at J; junction bases unmatched: 14. There are 16 residues in the CDR3. The germline V gene encodes CDR1 MNHEY and CDR2 SMNVEV (reference sequence). Assay: immunoSEQ multiplex PCR; the TCRdb copy retains only in-frame clones and omits some. The profile covers approximately 530,000 clones, with roughly 89% appearing a single time and roughly 7.4% taken by the ten largest. Those enrolled in Seattle joined during active infection and were followed longitudinally afterward. The sequencing input was peripheral blood. The gene calls are TRBV27 and TRBJ1-6; 8 bases match TRBD1. The sequence came from a woman aged 45-59 years with COVID-19, enrolled during active disease. The CDR3 spells CASILDRGRNSSPLHF. The CDR3 bases are TGTGCCAGCATTCTCGACAGGGGACGGAACTCTTCACCCCTCCACTTT.